Listed below are T cell receptor beta chains from one sample, sequenced in a study of shared clonotypes between healthy human individuals. Assay used: immunoSEQ multiplex PCR; TCRdb lists only in-frame clones, some missing. Seen here are 450,000 to 500,000 clones, 70% to 80% observed once, and the top ten hold 12%. Specimen: PBMCs. The origin of the receptors is a woman aged 40 to 50 in good health. Some clones in this sample may be carry-over from other donors' samples. Both conserved end residues are part of each CDR3. Each record gives: CDR3 protein, V gene, clone size. Not every row has a clone size; where given, it reads once, few, many or a size class.

CDR3 protein: CASSPGTGGADTQYF; V gene: TRBV7-3; clone size: .
CDR3 protein: CASSLGLANTGELFF; V gene: TRBV7-6; clone size: .
CDR3 protein: CASTFRGGNSPLHF; V gene: TRBV6-5; clone size: .
CDR3 protein: CASSPRQKNTIYF; V gene: TRBV27; clone size: once
CDR3 protein: CASSFPGISNQPQHF; V gene: TRBV27; clone size: few
CDR3 protein: CASSALAGEAGELFF; V gene: TRBV7-7; clone size: .
CDR3 protein: CASSMGRGTTYEQYF; V gene: TRBV19; clone size: .
CDR3 protein: CATSRTSGSTDTQYF; V gene: TRBV15; clone size: .
CDR3 protein: CASVGWSSYEQYF; V gene: TRBV28; clone size: .
CDR3 protein: CASSWRQGTYNEQFF; V gene: TRBV19; clone size: once
CDR3 protein: CSADDPGTGNTEAFF; V gene: TRBV29-1; clone size: .
CDR3 protein: CASSLRQGITGELFF; V gene: TRBV7-2; clone size: few
CDR3 protein: CASSEEKVDTQYF; V gene: TRBV2; clone size: once
CDR3 protein: CASTPTSGIQETQYF; V gene: TRBV5-4; clone size: once
CDR3 protein: CASSQYGQGNYGYTF; V gene: TRBV4-3; clone size: .
CDR3 protein: CATSRDLGGSVNQPQHF; V gene: TRBV15; clone size: .
CDR3 protein: CASSTRHLSIGQETQYF; V gene: TRBV5-1; clone size: .
CDR3 protein: CASSQFRTDTQYF; V gene: TRBV4-1; clone size: .
CDR3 protein: CASSIVWSREETQYF; V gene: TRBV19; clone size: .
CDR3 protein: CASSIETRVSNQPQHF; V gene: TRBV19; clone size: .
CDR3 protein: CASSQLVSNEQFF; V gene: TRBV5-1; clone size: .
CDR3 protein: CASSQDPNLYEQYF; V gene: TRBV4-2; clone size: .
CDR3 protein: CASSQSQGGAAADTQYF; V gene: TRBV4-2; clone size: .
CDR3 protein: CASSESTPADTQYF; V gene: TRBV10-1; clone size: few
CDR3 protein: CASSPPGDSTQYF; V gene: TRBV28; clone size: .
CDR3 protein: CASRDRYNTEAFF; V gene: TRBV2; clone size: .
CDR3 protein: CASSLARTGSEKLFF; V gene: TRBV28; clone size: .
CDR3 protein: CASTRMNTEAFF; V gene: TRBV6-1; clone size: .
CDR3 protein: CASSFLAGGGPNEQFF; V gene: TRBV27; clone size: .
CDR3 protein: CSATYQETQYF; V gene: TRBV20-1; clone size: .
CDR3 protein: CASSPSPNYGYTF; V gene: TRBV6-4; clone size: few
CDR3 protein: CASSPLTSVSYNEQFF; V gene: TRBV18; clone size: .
CDR3 protein: CASSPPSSTNEKLFF; V gene: TRBV18; clone size: .
CDR3 protein: CASRLGARGGGETQYF; V gene: TRBV12-2; clone size: .
CDR3 protein: CASSKREDLLPTQYF; V gene: TRBV7-9; clone size: few
CDR3 protein: CAWSSGRFNQPQHF; V gene: TRBV30; clone size: .
CDR3 protein: CASSYFPSLYGYTF; V gene: TRBV6-6; clone size: .
CDR3 protein: CASTPGDRYLYGYTF; V gene: TRBV28; clone size: .
CDR3 protein: CASSLAGPNYEQYF; V gene: TRBV27; clone size: many
CDR3 protein: CASSSDGAVYGYTF; V gene: TRBV7-2; clone size: .
CDR3 protein: CASSFGGYQPQHF; V gene: TRBV28; clone size: few